The sequence of this TCR beta chain was determined in a study of blood T cell repertoires in COVID-19. This CDR3 spans 17 amino acids. Deletions cut 3 bases from V and 2 bases from J, with 18 bases between. CDR1 is KGHDR and CDR2 is SFDVKD in the germline V gene. Original processing notes: Estimated nucleated cell counts came from reference gene primer amplification. Sequencing used immunoSEQ multiplex PCR; TCRdb keeps in-frame clones, though not all of them. That table is the source of V, J and clone size, and D and trimming were worked out from the DNA. The sample consists of about 200,000 clones, roughly 83% of them appearing once.

Sequenced material: PBMCs or T cells enriched from blood (not recorded which). This TCR came from a man in his forties with acute COVID-19. This chain uses TRBV24-1 with TRBJ2-5, with D possibly TRBD2 on 6 matching bases. This CDR3 reads CATSDGGTGLKQETQYF. CDR3 nucleotide sequence: TGTGCCACCAGTGATGGCGGGACCGGTCTTAAGCAAGAGACCCAGTACTTC.